This T cell receptor (beta chain) emerged from a study of CD8 T cells in Susac syndrome. The multiple sclerosis controls were treatment-naive patients, and their relapsing-remitting disease was stable or active. The TEMRA cells underwent FACS enrichment, while the CD8+ and CD4+ T cells underwent negative isolation. The CDR3 runs to 14 residues. V lost 0 bases and J lost 7, with 10 bases in between. Germline V gene lookup returns CDR1 LNHDA and CDR2 SQIVND (reference sequence). An input of roughly 0.5 to 1 ug of RNA was subjected to reverse transcription using random hexamers. TCRdb itself ran the immunoSEQ multiplex PCR reads through MiXCR, one entry per CDR3 protein. The sample lists 200,000 or so distinct CDR3 sequences; roughly 90% were seen once.

V gene TRBV19 combines with J gene TRBJ2-1; D unclear. The sequence was collected from a human donor with multiple sclerosis. Source material: CD8+ T cells from PBMCs. The CDR3 loop reads CASSIEGYLNEQFF. The CDR3 DNA follows: TGTGCCAGTAGTATAGAGGGCTACCTGAATGAGCAGTTCTTC.